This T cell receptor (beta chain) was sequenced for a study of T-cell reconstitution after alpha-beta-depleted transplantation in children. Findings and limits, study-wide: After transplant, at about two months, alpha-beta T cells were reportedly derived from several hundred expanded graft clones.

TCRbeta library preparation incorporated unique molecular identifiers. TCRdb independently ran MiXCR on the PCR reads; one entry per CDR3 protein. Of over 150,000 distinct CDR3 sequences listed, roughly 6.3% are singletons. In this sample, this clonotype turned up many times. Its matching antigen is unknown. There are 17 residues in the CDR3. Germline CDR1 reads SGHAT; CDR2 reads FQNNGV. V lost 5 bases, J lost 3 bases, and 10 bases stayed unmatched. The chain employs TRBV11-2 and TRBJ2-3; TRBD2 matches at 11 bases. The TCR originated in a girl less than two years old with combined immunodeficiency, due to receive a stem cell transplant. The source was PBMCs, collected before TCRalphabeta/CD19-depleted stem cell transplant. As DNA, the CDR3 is TGTGCCAGCAGCACCTTAGCGGGGGGGCGAATTACAGATACGCAGTATTTT. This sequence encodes CASSTLAGGRITDTQYF.